This TCR beta chain was retrieved from a study of OX40 agonist ivuxolimab in advanced cancers. Study details: An anti-OX40 (CD134) antibody with agonistic activity, ivuxolimab, was administered to patients. From 23 to 79 years was the age range, with a mean of around 57 years, and nearly 85% were male.

Study-wide points: Circulating CD4+ and CD8+ T cells showed clonal expansion by week 6 at 0.1 to 3.0 mg/kg. Not determined was the antigen specificity of the expanded peripheral T cells.

Using immunoSEQ multiplex PCR, the repertoire was profiled, and TCRdb retains in-frame clones only, with some absent. The sample includes tens of thousands of clones, 75% to 90% of them seen just once. As concerns this clone: As yet, its antigen is unknown.

V lost 3 bases, J lost 4 bases, and 10 bases lay in between. Germline V gene sequence: CDR1 KGHSH, CDR2 LQKENI. The length of the CDR3 is 13 residues. The sequenced sample was CD4+ or CD8+ T cells sorted from blood, obtained in a trial of the OX40 agonist ivuxolimab. This chain joins TRBV18 and TRBJ2-7; a possible D gene is TRBD1 (6 bases). The sequence came from an adult with an advanced solid tumor such as melanoma, head and neck, liver or kidney cancer. The CDR3 DNA reads TGTGCCAGCTCACCCGGACAGATTTACGAGCAGTACTTC. Its translation: CASSPGQIYEQYF.